Listed below are T cell receptor beta chains from one sample, sequenced in a study of OX40 agonist ivuxolimab in advanced cancers. The data were produced by immunoSEQ multiplex PCR, yet TCRdb's version contains in-frame clones alone and is incomplete. The sample carries around 150,000 clones, approximately 94% recorded once. Sequencing was performed on CD4+ or CD8+ T cells sorted from blood, taken in a trial of the OX40 agonist ivuxolimab. The receptors were sampled from an adult with an advanced solid tumor such as melanoma, head and neck, liver or kidney cancer. CDR3s leave out the opening cysteine and the closing phenylalanine or tryptophan. Each record gives: D gene, V gene, CDR3 length, CDR3 protein. A D gene is named only where the DNA matches it firmly.

D gene: TRBD1; V gene: TRBV7-9; CDR3 length: 12; CDR3 protein: ASAPGGSYNEQF
D gene: TRBD2; V gene: TRBV27; CDR3 length: 15; CDR3 protein: ASSRSQREPRGETQY
D gene: -; V gene: TRBV7-2; CDR3 length: 13; CDR3 protein: ASSLLATVRAEAF
D gene: -; V gene: TRBV5-1; CDR3 length: 12; CDR3 protein: ASSLGGSYNEQF
D gene: TRBD1; V gene: TRBV28; CDR3 length: 12; CDR3 protein: ASSRGQGEGTLH
D gene: -; V gene: TRBV1; CDR3 length: 16; CDR3 protein: TSSPPRVAGVQTYEQY
D gene: -; V gene: TRBV9; CDR3 length: 15; CDR3 protein: ASSVSDGGESNEKLF
D gene: -; V gene: TRBV30; CDR3 length: 11; CDR3 protein: AWERGGNQPQH
D gene: TRBD1; V gene: TRBV5-1; CDR3 length: 14; CDR3 protein: ASSPGQGRSNSPLH
D gene: -; V gene: TRBV30; CDR3 length: 11; CDR3 protein: AWTEDTAGELF